This TCR beta chain was sequenced for a study of cytomegalovirus exposure and HLA in healthy donors. Findings and limits, study-wide: Later, TCR association rates were found to vary by HLA locus, highest for DRB1 and lowest for HLA-C. The authors listed 164 TCR beta chains as cytomegalovirus-associated. In a later analysis, TCR beta V- and J-gene trimming was associated with a missense DCLRE1C variant.

Both 60 Vbeta primers and 13 Jbeta primers went into the PCR. Repertoires were generated with immunoSEQ multiplex PCR, while TCRdb's copy carries only in-frame clones and drops some. The data show about 110,000 clones, over 70% seen once. A remark on this clone: Antigen unknown.

The CDR3 length is 15 residues. The V and J ends lost 2 bases and 7 bases respectively, with 12 bases between them. Germline loops: CDR1 LNHDA, CDR2 SQIVND (reference sequence). At the time of sampling, donors were nominally healthy, though unrecorded immune exposures were likely. The J gene is TRBJ1-6, the V gene TRBV19; D call uncertain. The sequence was collected from a boy aged 10-17 years in good health and CMV-seronegative. What was sequenced was PBMCs. This chain's CDR3 is CASSISLVENSPLHF. CDR3 nucleotide sequence: TGTGCCAGTAGTATAAGCTTGGTCGAAAATTCACCCCTCCACTTT.